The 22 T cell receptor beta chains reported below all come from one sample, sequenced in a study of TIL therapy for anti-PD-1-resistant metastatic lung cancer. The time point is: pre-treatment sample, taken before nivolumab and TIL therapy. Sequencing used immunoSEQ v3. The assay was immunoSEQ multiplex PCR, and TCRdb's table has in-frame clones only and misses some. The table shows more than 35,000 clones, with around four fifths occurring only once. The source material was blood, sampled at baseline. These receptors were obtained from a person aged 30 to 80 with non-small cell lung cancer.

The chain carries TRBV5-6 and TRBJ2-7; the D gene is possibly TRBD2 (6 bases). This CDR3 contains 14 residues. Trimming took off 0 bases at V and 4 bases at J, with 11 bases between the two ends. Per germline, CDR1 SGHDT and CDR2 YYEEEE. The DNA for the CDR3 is TGTGCCAGCAGCTTGGACGGGACTTTATACGAGCAGTACTTC. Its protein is CASSLDGTLYEQYF.

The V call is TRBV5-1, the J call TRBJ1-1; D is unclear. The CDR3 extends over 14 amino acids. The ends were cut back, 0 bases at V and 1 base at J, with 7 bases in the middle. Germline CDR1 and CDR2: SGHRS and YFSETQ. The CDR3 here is CASSLGPWNTEAFF. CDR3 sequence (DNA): TGCGCCAGCAGCTTGGGACCGTGGAACACTGAAGCTTTCTTT.

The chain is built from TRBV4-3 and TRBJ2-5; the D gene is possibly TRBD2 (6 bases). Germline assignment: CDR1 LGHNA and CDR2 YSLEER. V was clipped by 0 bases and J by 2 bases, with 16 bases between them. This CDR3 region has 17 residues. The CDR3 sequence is CASSQEWRGWGQETQYF. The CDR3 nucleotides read TGCGCCAGCAGCCAAGAGTGGCGGGGTTGGGGGCAAGAGACCCAGTACTTC.

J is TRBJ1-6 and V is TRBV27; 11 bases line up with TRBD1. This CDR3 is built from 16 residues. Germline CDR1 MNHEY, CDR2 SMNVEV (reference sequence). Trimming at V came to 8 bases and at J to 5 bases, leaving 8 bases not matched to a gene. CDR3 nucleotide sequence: TGTGCCAGCCGCCTCGGGACAGGGGGTGATAATTCACCCCTCCACTTT. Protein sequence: CASRLGTGGDNSPLHF.

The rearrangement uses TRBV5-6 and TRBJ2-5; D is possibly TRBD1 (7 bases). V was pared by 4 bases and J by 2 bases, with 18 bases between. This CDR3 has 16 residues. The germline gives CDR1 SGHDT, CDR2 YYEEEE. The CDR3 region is CASSAHRGGLQETQYF. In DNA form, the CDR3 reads TGTGCCAGCAGCGCTCACAGGGGAGGATTACAAGAGACCCAGTACTTC.

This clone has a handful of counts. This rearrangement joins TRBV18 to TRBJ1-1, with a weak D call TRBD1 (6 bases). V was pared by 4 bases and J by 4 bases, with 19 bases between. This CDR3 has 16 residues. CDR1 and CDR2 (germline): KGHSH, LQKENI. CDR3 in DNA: TGTGCCAGCTCACGGGAGAGGGGGGCCTTCGGCACTGAAGCTTTCTTT. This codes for CASSRERGAFGTEAFF. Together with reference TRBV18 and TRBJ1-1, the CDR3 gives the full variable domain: NAGVMQNPRHLVRRRGQEARLRCSPMKGHSHVYWYRQLPEEGLKFMVYLQKENIIDESGMPKERFSAEFPKEGPSILRIQQVVRGDSAAYFCASSRERGAFGTEAFFGQGTRLTVV.

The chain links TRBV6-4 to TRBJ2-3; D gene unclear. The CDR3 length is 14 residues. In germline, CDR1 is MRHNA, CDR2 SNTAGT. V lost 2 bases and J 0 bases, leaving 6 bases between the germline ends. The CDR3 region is CASSDSESTDTQYF. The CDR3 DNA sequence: TGTGCCAGCAGTGACAGCGAGAGCACAGATACGCAGTATTTT.

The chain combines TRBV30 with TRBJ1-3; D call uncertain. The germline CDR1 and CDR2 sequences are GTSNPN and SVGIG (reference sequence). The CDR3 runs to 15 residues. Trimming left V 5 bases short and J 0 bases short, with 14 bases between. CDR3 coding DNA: TGTGCCTGGGGTTCCCAAGCGAGCTCTGGAAACACCATATATTTT. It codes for CAWGSQASSGNTIYF.

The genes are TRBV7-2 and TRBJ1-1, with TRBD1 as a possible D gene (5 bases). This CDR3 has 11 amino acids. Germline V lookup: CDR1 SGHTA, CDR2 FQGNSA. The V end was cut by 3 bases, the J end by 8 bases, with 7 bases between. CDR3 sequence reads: CASSLRGEAFF. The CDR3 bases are TGTGCCAGCAGCTTGAGGGGCGAAGCTTTCTTT.

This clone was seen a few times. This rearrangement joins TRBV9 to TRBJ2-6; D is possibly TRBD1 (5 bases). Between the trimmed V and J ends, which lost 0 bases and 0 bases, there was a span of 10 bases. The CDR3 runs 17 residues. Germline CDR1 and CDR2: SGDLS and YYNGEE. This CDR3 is CASSVVAGPSGANVLTF. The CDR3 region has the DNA TGTGCCAGCAGCGTAGTGGCAGGGCCCTCTGGGGCCAACGTCCTGACTTTC.

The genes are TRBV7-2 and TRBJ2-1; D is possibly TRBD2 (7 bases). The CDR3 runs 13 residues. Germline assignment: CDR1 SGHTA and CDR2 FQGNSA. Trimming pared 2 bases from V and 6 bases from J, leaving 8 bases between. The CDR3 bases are TGTGCCAGCAGCTTAAGGGGGGGCAATGAGCAGTTCTTC. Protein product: CASSLRGGNEQFF. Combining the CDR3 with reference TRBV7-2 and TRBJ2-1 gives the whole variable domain GAGVSQSPSNKVTEKGKDVELRCDPISGHTALYWYRQSLGQGLEFLIYFQGNSAPDKSGLPSDRFSAERTGGSVSTLTIQRTQQEDSAVYLCASSLRGGNEQFFGPGTRLTVL.

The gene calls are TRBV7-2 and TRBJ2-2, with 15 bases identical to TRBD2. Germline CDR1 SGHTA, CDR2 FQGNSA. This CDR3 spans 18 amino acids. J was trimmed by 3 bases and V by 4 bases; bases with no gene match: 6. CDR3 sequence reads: CASSSRTSGGAYTGELFF. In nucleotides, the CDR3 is TGTGCCAGCAGCTCCAGGACTAGCGGGGGGGCCTACACCGGGGAGCTGTTTTTT. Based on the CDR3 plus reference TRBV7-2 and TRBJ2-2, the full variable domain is GAGVSQSPSNKVTEKGKDVELRCDPISGHTALYWYRQSLGQGLEFLIYFQGNSAPDKSGLPSDRFSAERTGGSVSTLTIQRTQQEDSAVYLCASSSRTSGGAYTGELFFGEGSRLTVL.

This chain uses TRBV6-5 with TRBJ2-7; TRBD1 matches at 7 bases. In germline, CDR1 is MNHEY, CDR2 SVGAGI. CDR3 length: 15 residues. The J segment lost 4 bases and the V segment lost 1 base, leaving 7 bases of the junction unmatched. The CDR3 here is CASSYFSGGRYEQYF. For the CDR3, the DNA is TGTGCCAGCAGTTACTTCTCAGGGGGAAGATACGAGCAGTACTTC.

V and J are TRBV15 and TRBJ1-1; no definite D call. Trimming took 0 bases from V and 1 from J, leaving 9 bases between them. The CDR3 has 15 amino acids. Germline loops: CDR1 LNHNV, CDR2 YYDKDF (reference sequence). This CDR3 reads CATSRDWTANTEAFF. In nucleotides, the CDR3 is TGTGCCACCAGCAGAGACTGGACGGCGAACACTGAAGCTTTCTTT.

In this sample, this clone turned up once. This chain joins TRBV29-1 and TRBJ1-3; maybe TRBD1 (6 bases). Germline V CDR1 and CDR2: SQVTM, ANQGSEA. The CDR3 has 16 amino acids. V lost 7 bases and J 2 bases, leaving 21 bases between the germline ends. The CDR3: CSAISYRDKPGNTIYF. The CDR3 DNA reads TGCAGCGCGATTTCTTACAGGGACAAACCTGGAAACACCATATATTTT.

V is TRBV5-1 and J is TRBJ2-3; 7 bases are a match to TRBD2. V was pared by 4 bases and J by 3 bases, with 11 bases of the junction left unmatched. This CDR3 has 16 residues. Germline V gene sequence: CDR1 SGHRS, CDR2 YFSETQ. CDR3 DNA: TGCGCCAGCAGCCCGTACGTGGGAGGGAGAACAGATACGCAGTATTTT. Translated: CASSPYVGGRTDTQYF.

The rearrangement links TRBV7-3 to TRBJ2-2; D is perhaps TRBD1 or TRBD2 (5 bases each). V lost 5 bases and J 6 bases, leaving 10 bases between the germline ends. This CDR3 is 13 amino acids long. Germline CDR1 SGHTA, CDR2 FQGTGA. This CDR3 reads CASSVQGPGELFF. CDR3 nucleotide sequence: TGTGCCAGCAGCGTTCAGGGACCCGGGGAGCTGTTTTTT. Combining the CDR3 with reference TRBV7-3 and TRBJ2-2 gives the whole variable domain GAGVSQTPSNKVTEKGKYVELRCDPISGHTALYWYRQSLGQGPEFLIYFQGTGAADDSGLPNDRFFAVRPEGSVSTLKIQRTERGDSAVYLCASSVQGPGELFFGEGSRLTVL.

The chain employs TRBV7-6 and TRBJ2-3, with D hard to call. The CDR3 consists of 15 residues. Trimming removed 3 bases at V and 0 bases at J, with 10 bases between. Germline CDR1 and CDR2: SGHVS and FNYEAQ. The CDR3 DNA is TGTGCCAGCAGCTTTGAGTTTTCTAGCACAGATACGCAGTATTTT. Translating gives CASSFEFSSTDTQYF.

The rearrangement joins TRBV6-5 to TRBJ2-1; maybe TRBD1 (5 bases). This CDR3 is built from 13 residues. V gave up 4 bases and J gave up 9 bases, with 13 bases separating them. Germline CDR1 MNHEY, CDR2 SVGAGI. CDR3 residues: CASSWSTQGEQFF. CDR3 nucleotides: TGTGCCAGCAGTTGGTCCACCCAGGGTGAGCAGTTCTTC.

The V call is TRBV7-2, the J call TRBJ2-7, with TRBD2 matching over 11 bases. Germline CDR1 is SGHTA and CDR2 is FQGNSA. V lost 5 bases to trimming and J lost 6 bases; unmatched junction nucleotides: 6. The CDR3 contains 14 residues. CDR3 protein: CASSPTSGTGEQYF. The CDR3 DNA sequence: TGTGCCAGCAGCCCGACTAGCGGGACAGGCGAGCAGTACTTC.

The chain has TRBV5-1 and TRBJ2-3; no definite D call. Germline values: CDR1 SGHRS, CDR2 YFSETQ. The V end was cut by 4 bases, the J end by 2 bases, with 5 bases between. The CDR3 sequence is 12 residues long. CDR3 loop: CASSRNTDTQYF. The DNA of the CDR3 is TGCGCCAGCAGCCGGAACACAGATACGCAGTATTTT.

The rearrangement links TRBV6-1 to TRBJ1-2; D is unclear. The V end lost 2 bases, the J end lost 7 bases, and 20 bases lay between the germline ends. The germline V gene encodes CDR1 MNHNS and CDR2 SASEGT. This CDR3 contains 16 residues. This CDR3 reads CASSEPLMSSVSGYTF. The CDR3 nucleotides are TGTGCCAGCAGTGAACCGCTTATGAGTTCGGTGAGTGGCTACACCTTC.